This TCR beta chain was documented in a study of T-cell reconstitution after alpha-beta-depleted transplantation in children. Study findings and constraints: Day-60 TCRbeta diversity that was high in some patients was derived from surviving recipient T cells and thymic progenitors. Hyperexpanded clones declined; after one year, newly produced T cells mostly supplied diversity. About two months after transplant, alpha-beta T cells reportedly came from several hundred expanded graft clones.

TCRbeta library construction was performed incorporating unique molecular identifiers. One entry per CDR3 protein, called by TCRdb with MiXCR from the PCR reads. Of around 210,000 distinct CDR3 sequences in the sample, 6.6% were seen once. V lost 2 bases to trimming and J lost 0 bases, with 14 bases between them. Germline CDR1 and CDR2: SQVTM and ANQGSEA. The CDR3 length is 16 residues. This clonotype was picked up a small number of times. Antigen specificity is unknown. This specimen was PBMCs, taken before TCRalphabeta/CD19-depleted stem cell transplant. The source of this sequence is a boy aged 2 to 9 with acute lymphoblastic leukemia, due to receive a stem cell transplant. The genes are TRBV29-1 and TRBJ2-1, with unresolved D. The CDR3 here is CSVELYPASSYNEQFF. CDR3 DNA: TGCAGCGTTGAACTCTATCCAGCGAGCTCCTACAATGAGCAGTTCTTC.